Included here is one TCR beta chain sequence, with context. With 60 Vbeta and 13 Jbeta primers, the PCR was carried out. Sequenced by immunoSEQ multiplex PCR; TCRdb stores in-frame clones only, minus some. This table holds about 180,000 clones, roughly 80% found once. The CDR3 is 13 amino acids. CDR1 MGHDK and CDR2 SYGVNS come from the germline V gene. V shed 4 bases, J shed 2 bases, and the junction held 1 base outside the gene matches. These data originate in a study of cytomegalovirus exposure and HLA in healthy donors. Sample: PBMCs. The receptor's source is a girl aged 5 to 17 in good health and CMV-seropositive. The chain uses TRBV25-1 and TRBJ2-7, with 8 bases lining up with TRBD2. Written as DNA, the CDR3 is TGTGCCAGCAGTGTGCGGGGGGCCTACGAGCAGTACTTC. It translates to CASSVRGAYEQYF.